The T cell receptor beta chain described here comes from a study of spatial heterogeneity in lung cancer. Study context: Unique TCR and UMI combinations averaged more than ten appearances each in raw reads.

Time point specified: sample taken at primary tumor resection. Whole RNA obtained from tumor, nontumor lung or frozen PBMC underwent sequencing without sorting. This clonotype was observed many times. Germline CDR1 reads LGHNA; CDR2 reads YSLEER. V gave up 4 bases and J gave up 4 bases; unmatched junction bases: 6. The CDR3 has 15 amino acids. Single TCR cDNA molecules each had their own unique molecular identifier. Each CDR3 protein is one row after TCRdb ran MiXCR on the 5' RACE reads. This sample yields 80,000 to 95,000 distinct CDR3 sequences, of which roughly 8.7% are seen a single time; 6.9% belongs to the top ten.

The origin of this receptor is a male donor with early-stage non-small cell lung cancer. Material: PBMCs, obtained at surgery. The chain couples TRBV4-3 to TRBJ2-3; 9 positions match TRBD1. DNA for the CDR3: TGCGCCAGCAGCCGTGGGACAGGGAACGCAGATACGCAGTATTTT. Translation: CASSRGTGNADTQYF.